Detailed here is one TCR beta chain. These data originate in a study of blood T cell repertoires in COVID-19. Overall study context: The origin of the acute and convalescent COVID-19 samples was the United States, Italy and Spain.

Original data processing: Estimates of nucleated cell counts were drawn from the amplification of reference gene primers. Method: immunoSEQ multiplex PCR; TCRdb's copy keeps in-frame clones and lacks some. The V and J calls and clone size come from that table; D and trimming were worked out from the DNA. The sample lists about 160,000 clones, just over 90% seen once, with about 2.3% in the top ten. The source of this sequence is a man younger than 35 with acute or convalescent COVID-19. The sample consisted of peripheral blood.

The CDR3 region is CASSVEDRNSPLHF. Here the CDR3 DNA reads TGTGCCAGCAGTGTGGAGGACAGGAATTCACCCCTCCACTTT. The chain employs TRBV2 and TRBJ1-6; 7 bases match TRBD1. V was pared by 4 bases and J by 7 bases, with 4 bases of the junction left unmatched. Germline CDR1 and CDR2: SNHLY and FYNNEI. This CDR3 spans 14 amino acids.